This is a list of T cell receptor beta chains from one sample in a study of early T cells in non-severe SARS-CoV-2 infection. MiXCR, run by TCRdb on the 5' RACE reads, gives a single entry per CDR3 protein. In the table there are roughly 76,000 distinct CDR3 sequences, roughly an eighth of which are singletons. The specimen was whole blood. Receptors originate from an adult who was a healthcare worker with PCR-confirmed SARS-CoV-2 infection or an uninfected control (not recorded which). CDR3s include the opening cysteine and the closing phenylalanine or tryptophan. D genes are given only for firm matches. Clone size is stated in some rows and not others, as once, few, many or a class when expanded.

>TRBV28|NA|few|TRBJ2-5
TGTGCCAGCAGGGGGGACCTTGGGTATGAGACCCAGTACTTC
CASRGDLGYETQYF
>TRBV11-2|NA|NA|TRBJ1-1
TGTGCCAGCAGCTTAGCAGGGGCGTACACTGAAGCTTTCTTT
CASSLAGAYTEAFF
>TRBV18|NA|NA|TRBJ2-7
TGTGCCAGCTCACCATCACAGGGACCTGCCTACGAGCAGTACTTC
CASSPSQGPAYEQYF
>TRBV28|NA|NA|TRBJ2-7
TGTGCCAGCAGTTTAGCCCCCTACGAGCAGTACTTC
CASSLAPYEQYF
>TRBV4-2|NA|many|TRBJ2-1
TGTGCCAGCAGCCAAGATGGGTGGGATGAGCAGTTCTTC
CASSQDGWDEQFF
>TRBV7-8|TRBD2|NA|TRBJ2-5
TGTGCCAGCAGCTCCACCGGGGGACTAGCGGGGCAAGAGACCCAGTACTTC
CASSSTGGLAGQETQYF
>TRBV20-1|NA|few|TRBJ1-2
TGCAGTGCTAGTAAGAGGGCAGGACCCCTTTGGAGTGGCTACACCTTC
CSASKRAGPLWSGYTF
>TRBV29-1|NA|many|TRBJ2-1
TGCAGCGCCAAATACAATGAGCAGTTCTTC
CSAKYNEQFF
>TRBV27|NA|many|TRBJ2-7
TGTGCCAGCAGTCAGGGCTACGAGCAGTACTTC
CASSQGYEQYF
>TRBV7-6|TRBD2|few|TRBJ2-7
TGTGCCAGCAGCTTATTCGACTCCGGGACTAGCGTCTACGAGCAGTACTTC
CASSLFDSGTSVYEQYF